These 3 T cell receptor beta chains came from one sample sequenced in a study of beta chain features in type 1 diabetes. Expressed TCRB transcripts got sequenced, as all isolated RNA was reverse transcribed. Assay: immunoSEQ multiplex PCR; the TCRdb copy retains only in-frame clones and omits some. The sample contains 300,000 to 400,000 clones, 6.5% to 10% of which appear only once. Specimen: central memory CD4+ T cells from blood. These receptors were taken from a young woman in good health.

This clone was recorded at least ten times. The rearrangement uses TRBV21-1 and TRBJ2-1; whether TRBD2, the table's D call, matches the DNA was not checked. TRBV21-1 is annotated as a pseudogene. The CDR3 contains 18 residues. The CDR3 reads CASAGRVGTTLSYNEQFF. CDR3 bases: TGTGCCAGCGCGGGGCGAGTCGGGACTACCCTCTCCTACAATGAGCAGTTCTTC.

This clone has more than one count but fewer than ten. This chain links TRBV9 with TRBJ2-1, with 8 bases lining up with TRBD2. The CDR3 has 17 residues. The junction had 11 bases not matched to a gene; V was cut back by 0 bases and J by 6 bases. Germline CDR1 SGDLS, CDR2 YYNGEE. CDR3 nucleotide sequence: TGTGCCAGCAGCGTAGATACTAGCGGACCCAGACCCAATGAGCAGTTCTTC. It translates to CASSVDTSGPRPNEQFF.

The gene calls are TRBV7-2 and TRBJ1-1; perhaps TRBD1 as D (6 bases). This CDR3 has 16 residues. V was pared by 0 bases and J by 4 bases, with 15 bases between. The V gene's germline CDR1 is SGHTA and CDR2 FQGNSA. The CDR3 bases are TGTGCCAGCAGCTTAGCGTCATCAGGGGCCGGCACTGAAGCTTTCTTT. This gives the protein CASSLASSGAGTEAFF.